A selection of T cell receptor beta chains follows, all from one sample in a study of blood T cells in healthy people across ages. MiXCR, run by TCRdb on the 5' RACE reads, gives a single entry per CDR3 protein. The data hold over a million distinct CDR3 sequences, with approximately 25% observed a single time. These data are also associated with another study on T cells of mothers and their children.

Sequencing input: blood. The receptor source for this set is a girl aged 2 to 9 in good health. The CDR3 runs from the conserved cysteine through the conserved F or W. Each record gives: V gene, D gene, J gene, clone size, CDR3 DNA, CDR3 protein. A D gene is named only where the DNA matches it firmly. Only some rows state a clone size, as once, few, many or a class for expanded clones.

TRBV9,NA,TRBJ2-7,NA,TGTGCCAGCAGCCCTGGGTCGCGACTTACAGGGACCCCCTACGAGCAGTACTTC,CASSPGSRLTGTPYEQYF
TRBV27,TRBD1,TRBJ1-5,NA,TGTGCCAGCGGAGGACAGGGGTCCAATCAGCCCCAGCATTTT,CASGGQGSNQPQHF
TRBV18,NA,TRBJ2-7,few,TGTGCCAGCTCACCATCGTTTTGGCAGGGAACCTACGAGCAGTACTTC,CASSPSFWQGTYEQYF
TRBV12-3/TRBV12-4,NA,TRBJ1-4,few,TGTGCCAGCAGTAGAGAACGGGAAAAACTGTTTTTT,CASSREREKLFF
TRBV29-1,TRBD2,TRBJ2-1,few,TGCAGCGTTGAAGTGGCGGGGGGCGATGAGCAGTTCTTC,CSVEVAGGDEQFF
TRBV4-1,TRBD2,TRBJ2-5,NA,TGCGCCAGCAGGGAAATAGGGACTAGCGTTCAAGAGACCCAGTACTTC,CASREIGTSVQETQYF
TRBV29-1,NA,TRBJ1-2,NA,TGCAGCGTTCTATTACCCAGGGACTATGGCTACACCTTC,CSVLLPRDYGYTF
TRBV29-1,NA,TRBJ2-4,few,TGCAGCGTTTTTTTGCGGGACTTTGATACAAACATTCAGTACTTC,CSVFLRDFDTNIQYF
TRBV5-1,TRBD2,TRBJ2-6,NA,TGCGCCAGAACTCCTACTCAGGGTAGCGGGATCTCTGGGGCCAACGTCCTGACTTTC,CARTPTQGSGISGANVLTF
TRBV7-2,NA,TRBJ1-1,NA,TGTGCCAGCAGCTCGCCCTCGGTTCGGGTCACTGAAGCTTTCTTT,CASSSPSVRVTEAFF
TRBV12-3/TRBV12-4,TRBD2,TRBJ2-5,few,TGTGCCAGCAGAACCACAGATAGCGGGGTTATCCAAGAGACCCAGTACTTC,CASRTTDSGVIQETQYF
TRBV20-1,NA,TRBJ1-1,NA,TGCAGTGCTACGCCCTACGGTCTAGGGAACACTGAAGCTTTCTTT,CSATPYGLGNTEAFF
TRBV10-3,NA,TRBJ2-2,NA,TGTGCCATCAGTGAGTCAGGACCCACCGGGGACACCGGGGAGCTGTTTTTT,CAISESGPTGDTGELFF
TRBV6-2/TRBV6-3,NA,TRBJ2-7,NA,TGTGCCAGCAGTAAGGACAGTTACTCCTACGAGCAGTACTTC,CASSKDSYSYEQYF
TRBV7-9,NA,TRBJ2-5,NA,TGTGCCAGCAGCTTTCTAAAATCGTCGGAGCAAGAGACCCAGTACTTC,CASSFLKSSEQETQYF
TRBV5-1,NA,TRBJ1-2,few,TGCGCCAGCAGCTGGGCATCGGGGGACTATGGCTACACCTTC,CASSWASGDYGYTF
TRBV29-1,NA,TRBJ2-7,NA,TGCACTACCGTGACCGCGCCCTACGAGCAGTACTTC,CTTVTAPYEQYF
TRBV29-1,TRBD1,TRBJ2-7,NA,TGCAGCGTTTCTGACAGGGTGTACGAGCAGTACTTC,CSVSDRVYEQYF
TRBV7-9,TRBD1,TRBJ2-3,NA,TGTGCCAGCATACACCAAAGTCAACGAGACAGGGAGAGCACAGATACGCAGTATTTT,CASIHQSQRDRESTDTQYF
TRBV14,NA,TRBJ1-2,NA,TGTGCCAGCAGCCCCCACAGTCATGGCTACACCTTC,CASSPHSHGYTF
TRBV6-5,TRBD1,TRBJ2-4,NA,TGTGCCAGCCGGGACGGGACAGGGAATTATGGCATTCAGTACTTC,CASRDGTGNYGIQYF
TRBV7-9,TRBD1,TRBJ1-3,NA,TGTGCCAGCAGCCAGACAGGGAATGGAAACACCATATATTTT,CASSQTGNGNTIYF
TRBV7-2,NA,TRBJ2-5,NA,TGTGCCAGCAGCTTTGGTCGACGCACCGTACAAGAGACCCAGTACTTC,CASSFGRRTVQETQYF
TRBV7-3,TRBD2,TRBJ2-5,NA,TGTGCCAGCAGCTTTCCTCAGCGGGAGGGCGAAGAGACCCAGTACTTC,CASSFPQREGEETQYF
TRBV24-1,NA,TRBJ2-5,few,TGTGCCACCAGTGATTTGCAAATGGACAGACAAGAGACCCAGTACTTC,CATSDLQMDRQETQYF
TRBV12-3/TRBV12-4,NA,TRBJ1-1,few,TGTGCCACCGGAAGGGGATACACTGAAGCTTTCTTT,CATGRGYTEAFF
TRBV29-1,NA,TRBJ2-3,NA,TGCAGCGTTACAGGGTTTGGTCCAGATACGCAGTATTTT,CSVTGFGPDTQYF
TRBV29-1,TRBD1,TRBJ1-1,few,TGCAGCGACGACCCGGGACAGGGCAGGGGGACTGAAGCTTTCTTT,CSDDPGQGRGTEAFF
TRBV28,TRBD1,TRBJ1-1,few,TGTGCCAGCAGTCTACGGGACAGAAGGATGATGGAAGCTTTCTTT,CASSLRDRRMMEAFF
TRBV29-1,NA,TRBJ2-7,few,TGCAGCGTCACTTCTGCAAGTAGCTACGAGCAGTACTTC,CSVTSASSYEQYF
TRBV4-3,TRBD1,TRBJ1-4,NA,TGCGCCAGCAGCCAGGGGACAGCCTTAAATGAAAAACTGTTTTTT,CASSQGTALNEKLFF
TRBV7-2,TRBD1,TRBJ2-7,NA,TGTGCCAGCAGCTTCGGAGGACAGGGAAGCTCCTACGAGCAGTACTTC,CASSFGGQGSSYEQYF
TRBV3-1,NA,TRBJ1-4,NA,TGTGCCAGCAGCCAGCCGGGACACTTCATTTTT,CASSQPGHFIF
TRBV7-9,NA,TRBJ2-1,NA,TGTGCCAGCAGCTTAGCCGGAGGGAAGGATGAGTTCTTC,CASSLAGGKDEFF
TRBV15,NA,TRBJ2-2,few,TGTGCCACCAGCAGAGATCCGGTGACCGGGGAGCTGTTTTTT,CATSRDPVTGELFF
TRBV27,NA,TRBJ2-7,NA,TGTGCCAGCAATCCGACAGCAGCCTCCTACGAGCAGTACTTC,CASNPTAASYEQYF
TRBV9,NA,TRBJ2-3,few,TGTGCCAGCAGCGTAGCGAGAAGCACAGATACGCAGTATTTT,CASSVARSTDTQYF
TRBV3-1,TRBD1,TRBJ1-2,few,TGTGCCAGCAGCCAAGTGGGAAGCGGGGACAGATCGTTCAACTATGGCTACACCTTC,CASSQVGSGDRSFNYGYTF
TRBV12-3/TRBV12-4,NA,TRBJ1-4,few,TGTGCCAGCAGTTTGTCGGGGAATGAAAAACTGTTTTTT,CASSLSGNEKLFF
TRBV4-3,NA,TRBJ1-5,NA,TGCGCCAGCAGCCTTACCCCTAGGGGCAATCAGCCCCAGCATTTT,CASSLTPRGNQPQHF
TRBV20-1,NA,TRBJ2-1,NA,TGCAGTGCTCGCTTCCTCAATGAGCAGTTCTTC,CSARFLNEQFF
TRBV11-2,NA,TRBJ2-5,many,TGTGCCAGCACCGGGACGGCGCAAGAGACCCAGTACTTC,CASTGTAQETQYF
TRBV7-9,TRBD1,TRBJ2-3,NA,TGCGCCAGCAGCTCAGCGAACAGGGGATATACGCAGTATTTT,CASSSANRGYTQYF
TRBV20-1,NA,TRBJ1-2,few,TGCAGTGGATCTCAACTCCAGGAGACAGCTAACTATGGCTACACCTTC,CSGSQLQETANYGYTF
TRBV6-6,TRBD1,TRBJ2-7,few,TGTGCCAGCACTCTGACCCCGGGACAGAATCACGAGCAGTACTTC,CASTLTPGQNHEQYF
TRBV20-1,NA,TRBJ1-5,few,TGCAGTGCCCAAGGTGGTGATCAGCCCCGGCATTTT,CSAQGGDQPRHF
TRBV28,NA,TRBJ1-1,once,TGTGCCAGCACCCGAGGGGGTACGGGGAACACTGAAGCTTTCTTT,CASTRGGTGNTEAFF
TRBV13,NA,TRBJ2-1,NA,TGTGCCAGCTCATTAAGGGACACAGCATACAATGAGCAGTTCTTC,CASSLRDTAYNEQFF
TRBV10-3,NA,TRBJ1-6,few,TGTGCCATCAGGGACACCTCCAATTCACCCCTCCACTTT,CAIRDTSNSPLHF
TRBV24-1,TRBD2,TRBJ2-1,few,TGTGCCACCAGTGATATCTGGACTAGCGGGGACCGGAGGGATGAGCAGTTCTTC,CATSDIWTSGDRRDEQFF
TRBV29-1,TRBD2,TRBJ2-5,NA,TGCAGCGTTGATGAGCGGGGGGTCCAAGAGACCCAGTACTTC,CSVDERGVQETQYF
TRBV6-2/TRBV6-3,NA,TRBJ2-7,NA,TGTGCCAGCAGTTACGTTAACTACGAGCAGTACTTC,CASSYVNYEQYF